These 4 T cell receptor beta chains originate from one sample sequenced in a study of T cells in Graves' hyperthyroidism and ophthalmopathy. RNA transcripts served as the template for amplifying TCR beta CDR3 regions. Researchers ran a first-round RT-PCR on the TCR CDR3 using the HTBI primer set. TCRdb reprocessed the multiplex PCR reads via MiXCR and lists one record per CDR3 protein. The sample contains about 700,000 distinct CDR3 sequences, around 15% of which appear only once. Sequenced: blood. These receptors all come from a woman younger than 30 with Graves' hyperthyroidism.

This clonotype was recorded many times. The CDR3 is CASSLSRDGRYEQYF. CDR3 in DNA: TGTGCCAGCAGTTTATCACGGGACGGACGCTACGAGCAGTACTTC. The chain links TRBV12-3 or TRBV12-4 to TRBJ2-7, with D possibly being TRBD1 or TRBD2 (5 bases each). The CDR3 extends over 15 amino acids. The V and J ends lost 2 bases and 3 bases respectively, with 14 bases between them.

This clonotype was observed many times. J is TRBJ2-1 and V is TRBV5-1, with D maybe TRBD2 (5 bases). Per the germline V gene, CDR1 is SGHRS and CDR2 is YFSETQ. The CDR3 contains 13 residues. Trimming took 3 bases from V and 3 from J, leaving 7 bases between them. Here the CDR3 reads CASSSDFYNEQFF. The CDR3 region has the DNA TGCGCCAGCAGCTCGGACTTCTACAATGAGCAGTTCTTC.

In its sample, this clonotype was seen a few times. J is TRBJ2-1 and V is TRBV4-3; TRBD1 matches 8 bases. Germline V CDR1 and CDR2: LGHNA, YSLEER. There are 17 residues in the CDR3. V was pared by 0 bases and J by 0 bases, with 4 bases of the junction left unmatched. This chain's CDR3 is CASSQEGQASSYNEQFF. The CDR3 nucleotides read TGCGCCAGCAGCCAAGAGGGACAGGCGAGCTCCTACAATGAGCAGTTCTTC.

This clonotype was recorded many times. CDR3 bases: TGTGCCAGCAGGGGACAGGGAACCCCCTACGAGCAGTACTTC. It yields the protein CASRGQGTPYEQYF. This chain connects TRBV11-2 to TRBJ2-7, with 9 bases lining up with TRBD1. With 6 bases clipped from V and 2 bases from J, the junction kept 5 bases outside the gene matches. Germline values: CDR1 SGHAT, CDR2 FQNNGV. The CDR3 loop spans 14 amino acids.